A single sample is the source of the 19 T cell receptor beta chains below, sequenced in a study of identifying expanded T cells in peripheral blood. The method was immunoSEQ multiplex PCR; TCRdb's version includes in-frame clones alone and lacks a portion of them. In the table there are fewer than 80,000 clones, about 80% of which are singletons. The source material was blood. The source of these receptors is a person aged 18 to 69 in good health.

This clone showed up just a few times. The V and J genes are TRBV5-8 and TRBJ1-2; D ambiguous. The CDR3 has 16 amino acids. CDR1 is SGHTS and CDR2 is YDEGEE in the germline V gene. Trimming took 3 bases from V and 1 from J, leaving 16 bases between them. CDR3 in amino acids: CASSSTRAGRNYGYTF. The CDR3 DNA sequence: TGTGCCAGCAGCTCCACAAGGGCAGGACGTAACTATGGCTACACCTTC. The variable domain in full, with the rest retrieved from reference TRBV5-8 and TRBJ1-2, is EAGVTQSPTHLIKTRGQQATLRCSPISGHTSVYWYQQALGLGLQFLLWYDEGEERNRGNFPPRFSGRQFPNYSSELNVNALELEDSALYLCASSSTRAGRNYGYTFGSGTRLTVV.

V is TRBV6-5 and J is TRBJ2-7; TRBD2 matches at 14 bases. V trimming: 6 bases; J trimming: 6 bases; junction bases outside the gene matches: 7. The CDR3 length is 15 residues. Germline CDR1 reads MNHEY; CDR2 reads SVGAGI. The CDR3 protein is CASSLGLAGGREQYF. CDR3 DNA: TGTGCCAGCAGCCTCGGACTAGCGGGAGGACGCGAGCAGTACTTC.

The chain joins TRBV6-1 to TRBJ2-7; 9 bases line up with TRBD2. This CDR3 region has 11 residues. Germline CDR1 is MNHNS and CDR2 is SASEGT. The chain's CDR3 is CASSRTSEYFV. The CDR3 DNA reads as TGTGCCAGCAGTCGGACTAGCGAGTACTTCGTC.

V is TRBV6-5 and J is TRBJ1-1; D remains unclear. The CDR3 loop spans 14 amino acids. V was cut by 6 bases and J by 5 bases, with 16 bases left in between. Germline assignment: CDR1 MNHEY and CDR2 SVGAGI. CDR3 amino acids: CASRPPGPQTEAFF. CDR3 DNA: TGTGCCAGCAGACCACCCGGGCCCCAGACTGAAGCTTTCTTT.

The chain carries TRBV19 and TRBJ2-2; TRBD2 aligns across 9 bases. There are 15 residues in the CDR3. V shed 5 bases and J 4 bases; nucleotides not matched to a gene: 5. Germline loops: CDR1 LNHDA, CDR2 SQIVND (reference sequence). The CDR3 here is CASSRGGRVTGELFF. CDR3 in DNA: TGTGCCAGTAGTCGAGGCGGGAGGGTCACCGGGGAGCTGTTTTTT.

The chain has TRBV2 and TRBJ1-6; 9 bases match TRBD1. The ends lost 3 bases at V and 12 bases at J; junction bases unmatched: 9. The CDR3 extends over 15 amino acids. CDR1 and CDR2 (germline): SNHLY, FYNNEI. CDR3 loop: CASSEKTGGLEPLHF. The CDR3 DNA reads TGTGCCAGCAGTGAGAAGACAGGGGGGTTGGAACCCCTCCACTTT.

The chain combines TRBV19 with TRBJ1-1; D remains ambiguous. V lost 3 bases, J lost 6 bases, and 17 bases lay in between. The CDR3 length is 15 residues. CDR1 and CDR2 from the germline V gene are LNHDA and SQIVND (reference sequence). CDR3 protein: CASSMGSLVAPEAFF. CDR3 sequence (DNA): TGTGCCAGTAGTATGGGCAGCCTAGTTGCTCCTGAAGCTTTCTTT.

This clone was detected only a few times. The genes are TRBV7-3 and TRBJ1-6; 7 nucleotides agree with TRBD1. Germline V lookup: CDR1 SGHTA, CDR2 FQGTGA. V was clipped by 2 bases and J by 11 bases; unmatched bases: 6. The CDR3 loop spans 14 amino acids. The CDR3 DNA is TGTGCCAGCAGCTTAGAGAGACAGGGAACACCCCTCCACTTT. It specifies CASSLERQGTPLHF.

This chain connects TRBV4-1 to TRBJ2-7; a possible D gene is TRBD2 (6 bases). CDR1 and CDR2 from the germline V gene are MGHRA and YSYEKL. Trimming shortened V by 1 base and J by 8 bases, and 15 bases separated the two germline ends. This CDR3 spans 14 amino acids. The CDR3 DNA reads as TGCGCCAGCAGCCAAGTATCCCCCACTAGCCAGCAGTACTTC. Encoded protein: CASSQVSPTSQQYF.

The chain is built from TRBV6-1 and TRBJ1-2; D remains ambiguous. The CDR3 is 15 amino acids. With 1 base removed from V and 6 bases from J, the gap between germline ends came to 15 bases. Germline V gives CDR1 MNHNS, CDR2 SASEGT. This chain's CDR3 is CASSEGRLLGDGYTF. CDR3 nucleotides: TGTGCCAGCAGTGAAGGACGGCTTCTCGGGGATGGCTACACCTTC.

The DNA of the CDR3 is TGTGCCAGCAGCTACGACAGGGACACTGAAGCTTTCTTT. It encodes CASSYDRDTEAFF. J is TRBJ1-1 and V is TRBV6-1, with 7 nucleotides matching TRBD1. This CDR3 contains 13 residues. Germline values: CDR1 MNHNS, CDR2 SASEGT. V trimming: 6 bases; J trimming: 3 bases; junction bases outside the gene matches: 4.

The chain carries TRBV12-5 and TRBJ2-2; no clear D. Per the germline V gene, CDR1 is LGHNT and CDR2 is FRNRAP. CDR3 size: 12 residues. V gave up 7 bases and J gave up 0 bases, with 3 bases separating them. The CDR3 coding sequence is TGTGCTAGTGCCTCGAACACCGGGGAGCTGTTTTTT. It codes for CASASNTGELFF.

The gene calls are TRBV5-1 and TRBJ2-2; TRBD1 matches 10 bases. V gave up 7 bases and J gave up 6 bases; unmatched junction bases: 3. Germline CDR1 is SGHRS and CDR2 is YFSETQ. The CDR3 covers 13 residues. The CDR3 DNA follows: TGCGCCAGCGGGACAGGGGCCCCCGGGGAGCTGTTTTTT. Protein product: CASGTGAPGELFF.

The CDR3 coding sequence is TGTGCCAGCAGCCAGACCTTAGCGAGCTCCTACAATGAGCAGTTCTTC. As protein: CASSQTLASSYNEQFF. The rearrangement joins TRBV7-9 to TRBJ2-1; D is possibly TRBD2 (5 bases). Germline lookup yields CDR1 SEHNR and CDR2 FQNEAQ (reference sequence). The CDR3 extends over 16 amino acids. Trimming stripped 5 bases from V and 0 bases from J, with 14 bases between.

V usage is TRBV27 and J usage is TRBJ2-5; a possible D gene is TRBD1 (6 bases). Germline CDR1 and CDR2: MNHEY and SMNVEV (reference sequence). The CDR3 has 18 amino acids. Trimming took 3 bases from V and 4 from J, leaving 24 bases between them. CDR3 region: CASSFRASRGVERETQYF. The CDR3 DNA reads TGTGCCAGCAGTTTTAGAGCATCCAGGGGAGTCGAACGAGAGACCCAGTACTTC.

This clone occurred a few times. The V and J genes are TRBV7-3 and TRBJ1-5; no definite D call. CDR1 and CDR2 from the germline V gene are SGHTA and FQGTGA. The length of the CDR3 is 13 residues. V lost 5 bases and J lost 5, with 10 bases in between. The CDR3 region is CASSRSRDQPQHF. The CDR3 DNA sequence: TGTGCCAGCAGCCGCTCGAGGGATCAGCCCCAGCATTTT.

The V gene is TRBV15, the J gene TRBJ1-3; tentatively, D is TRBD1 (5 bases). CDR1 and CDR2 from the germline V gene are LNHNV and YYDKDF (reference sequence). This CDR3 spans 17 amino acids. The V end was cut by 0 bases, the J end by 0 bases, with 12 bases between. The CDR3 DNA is TGTGCCACCAGCAGAGAACCGGGGCTGTCCTCTGGAAACACCATATATTTT. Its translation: CATSREPGLSSGNTIYF.

CDR3 DNA sequence: TGTGCCTGGAAGGCGACCGTCTCTGGAAACACCATATATTTT. Its translation: CAWKATVSGNTIYF. The V gene is TRBV30, the J gene TRBJ1-3; unclear D gene. Germline loops: CDR1 GTSNPN, CDR2 SVGIG (reference sequence). The CDR3 has 14 amino acids. V lost 4 bases and J 0 bases, leaving 10 bases between the germline ends.

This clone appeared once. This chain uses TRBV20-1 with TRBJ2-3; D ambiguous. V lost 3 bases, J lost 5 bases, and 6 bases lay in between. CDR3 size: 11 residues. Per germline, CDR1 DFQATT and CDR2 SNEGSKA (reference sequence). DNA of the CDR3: TGCAGTGCTAGCGACCAAGATACGCAGTATTTT. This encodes CSASDQDTQYF.